This TCR beta chain was found in a study of cytotoxic CD8 clonotypes in ibrutinib-treated CLL. Study in general: About 24 partial and 2 complete responses; at median approximately 6 years, roughly 14 remitted, about twelve progressed. Findings of the study overall: Clonality rose at ibrutinib response and fell back toward baseline at progression.

Targeted sequencing depth ranged from 1 in 200,000 to 1 in 1 million T cells. The table came from immunoSEQ multiplex PCR; TCRdb's copy has only in-frame clones and leaves some out. The sample records 20,000 to 25,000 clones, just under 70% being singletons. This CDR3 spans 16 amino acids. With V trimmed by 5 bases and J by 1 base, 6 bases remained unmatched. Germline assignment: CDR1 SEHNR and CDR2 FQNEAQ (reference sequence). About this clone: Its cognate antigen is unknown.

The input for sequencing was PBMCs, taken after 24 months of ibrutinib treatment. This rearrangement joins TRBV7-9 to TRBJ1-3; TRBD1 aligns across 9 bases. The sequence was obtained from a human donor with chronic lymphocytic leukemia. This CDR3 reads CASSRDGTGSGNTIYF. CDR3 sequence (DNA): TGTGCCAGCAGCCGAGACGGGACAGGGTCTGGAAACACCATATATTTT.